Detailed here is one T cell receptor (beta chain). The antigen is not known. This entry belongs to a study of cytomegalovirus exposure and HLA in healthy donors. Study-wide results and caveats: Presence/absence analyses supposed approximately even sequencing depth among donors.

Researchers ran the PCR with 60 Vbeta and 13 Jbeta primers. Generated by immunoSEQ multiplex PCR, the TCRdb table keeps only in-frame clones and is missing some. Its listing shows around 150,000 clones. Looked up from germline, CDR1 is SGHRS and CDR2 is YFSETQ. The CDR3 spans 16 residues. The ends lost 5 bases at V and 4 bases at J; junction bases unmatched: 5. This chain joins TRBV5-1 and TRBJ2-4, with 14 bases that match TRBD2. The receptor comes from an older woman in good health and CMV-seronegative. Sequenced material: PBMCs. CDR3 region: CASRPGTSGGKNIQYF. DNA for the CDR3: TGCGCCAGCAGACCCGGGACTAGCGGGGGAAAAAACATTCAGTACTTC. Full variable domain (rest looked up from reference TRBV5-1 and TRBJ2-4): KAGVTQTPRYLIKTRGQQVTLSCSPISGHRSVSWYQQTPGQGLQFLFEYFSETQRNKGNFPGRFSGRQFSNSRSEMNVSTLELGDSALYLCASRPGTSGGKNIQYFGAGTRLSVL.